Sequencing of this T cell receptor (beta chain) was carried out in a study of blood T cell repertoires in COVID-19. About the study: Collection of acute and convalescent COVID-19 samples took place in the United States, Italy and Spain. In each case, the material was cDNA or gDNA derived from T cells, B-cell-depleted T cells, or PBMCs.

Sequencing was performed with immunoSEQ multiplex PCR; in TCRdb, only in-frame clones are kept and a portion is missing. The table has about 110,000 clones, over 80% seen once; the top ten hold 1.1%. The junction had 7 bases not matched to a gene; V was cut back by 6 bases and J by 9 bases. Per germline, CDR1 MNHEY and CDR2 SMNVEV (reference sequence). The CDR3 loop spans 15 amino acids. This rearrangement joins TRBV27 to TRBJ2-1, with 14 bases fitting TRBD2. The receptor was isolated from a human donor in a cohort sampled during active COVID-19. Source material: peripheral blood. The CDR3 DNA is TGTGCCAGCAGCCCGGGACTAGCGGGAGTCACTGAGCAGTTCTTC. It codes for CASSPGLAGVTEQFF.